This T cell receptor (beta chain) was identified during a study of blood T cell repertoires in COVID-19 (dated by TCRdb to 2018 to 2021). Describing the broader study: Samples covering the acute and convalescent phases of COVID-19 were provided by collaborators in the United States, Italy and Spain. The repertoires were released in a freely available public database meant as a resource for research on the immune response to SARS-CoV-2. HLA class I and class II types, where available, came from metadata supplied by the sample provider rather than from assay-based typing. The material from the prospective study consisted of cDNA or gDNA derived from T cells, B-cell-depleted T cells, or PBMCs. The dataset comprised deeply sampled blood TCRbeta repertoires from subjects exposed to, actively infected with, or recovered from COVID-19. The samples were drawn from the first 160 participants of the ongoing ImmuneRACE study and from 1,254 subjects provided by 6 global collaborators. A de-identified subject ID, COVID-19 status, age in years and sex were almost always included in the sample metadata.

Note on this clone: The antigen it recognizes is unknown. Within one base of it there is no much larger clone, and no base qualities were kept.

Broader findings and caveats from the paper: The quantity of clinical and demographic metadata differed by source and by participant and was supplied without curation.

Each collaborating institution followed its own protocols to collect whole blood in K2EDTA tubes. For TCRbeta analysis, collaborators shipped samples in one of three forms: frozen whole blood, isolated PBMCs, or DNA extracted from either of those sample types. TCRbeta CDR3 regions were amplified from genomic DNA by means of the immunoSEQ Assay, a bias-controlled multiplex PCR. The paper's processing steps were these. Nucleated cell counts per sample were estimated from amplification of reference gene primers within the assay. To quantify the absolute abundance of each unique TCRbeta CDR3 rearrangement, sequence reads were collapsed and filtered. For each sample, productive Simpson clonality was calculated by taking the square root of Simpson's diversity index across productive rearrangements. What TCRdb holds here is the immuneACCESS table cut down to in-frame rearrangements. Part of the clones is not present; checked against another copy, under half of the missing clones reflect an unresolved V gene, and the others are unexplained. V and J calls and clone size are those listed in that table; D and trimming were worked out from the DNA. The sample contains 400,000 to 550,000 clones, approximately 90% of them found a single time. Approximately 4.5% of the sample belongs to the ten largest clones.

Looking up the germline V gene (reference sequence) yields CDR1 LNHDA and CDR2 SQIVND. Trimming removed 3 bases from V and 2 bases from J; the gene matches leave 14 bases unexplained. From the cysteine through the phenylalanine, the CDR3 covers 18 amino acids. Just CDR3 DNA is preserved here, 54 bases in frame from base 1. Here the chain combines TRBV19 and TRBJ1-1, and TRBD1 aligns with 8 junction nucleotides. Sequencing was performed on peripheral blood. The TCR originated in a woman aged 25 to 39 with acute or convalescent COVID-19. The nucleotide sequence is TGTGCCAGTAGTATTGACGCAGGGGGCATTTTTAGAAACACTGAAGCTTTCTTT. This is translated as CASSIDAGGIFRNTEAFF.